This T cell receptor beta chain was observed in a study of Graves' ophthalmopathy and Graves' hyperthyroidism. Study observations and caveats: Blood shared most expanded thyroid clonotypes above 0.001 frequency.

This clonotype occurred many times. Its matching antigen is unknown. A read error may produce the germline difference seen at one junction end. PBMCs were isolated from an approximately 10 ml sample of fresh peripheral blood. There are 12 residues in the CDR3. Germline V gene lookup returns CDR1 SGHAT and CDR2 FQNNGV. Transcripts of RNA were the source for amplifying TCR beta CDR3 regions. A first-round RT-PCR used HTBI primers, followed by a second-round multiplex PCR. One entry per CDR3 protein, called by TCRdb with MiXCR from the multiplex PCR reads. The sample gives roughly 380,000 distinct CDR3 sequences, 15% to 17% of which show up once; approximately 7% is in the top ten.

This rearrangement joins TRBV11-2 to TRBJ2-5, with D unclear. The sequenced sample consisted of peripheral blood. This receptor was identified in a woman younger than 30 with stable Graves' hyperthyroidism. The CDR3 loop is CASSLVQETRYF. The CDR3 bases are TGTGCCAGCAGCTTAGTCCAAGAGACCCGGTACTTC.